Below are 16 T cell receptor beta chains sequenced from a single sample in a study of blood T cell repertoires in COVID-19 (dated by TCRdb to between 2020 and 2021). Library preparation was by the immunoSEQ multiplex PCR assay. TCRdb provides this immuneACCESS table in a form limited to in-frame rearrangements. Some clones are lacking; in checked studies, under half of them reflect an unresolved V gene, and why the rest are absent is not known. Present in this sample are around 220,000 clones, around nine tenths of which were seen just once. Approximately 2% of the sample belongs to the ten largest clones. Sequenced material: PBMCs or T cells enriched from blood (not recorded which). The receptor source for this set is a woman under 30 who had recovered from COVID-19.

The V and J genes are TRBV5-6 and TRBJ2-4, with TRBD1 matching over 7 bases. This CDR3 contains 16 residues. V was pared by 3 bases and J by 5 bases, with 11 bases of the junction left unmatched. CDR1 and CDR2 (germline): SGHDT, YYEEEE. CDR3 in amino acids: CASSSSVGQEENIQYF. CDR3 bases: TGTGCCAGCAGCTCTTCAGTCGGACAGGAAGAAAACATTCAGTACTTC.

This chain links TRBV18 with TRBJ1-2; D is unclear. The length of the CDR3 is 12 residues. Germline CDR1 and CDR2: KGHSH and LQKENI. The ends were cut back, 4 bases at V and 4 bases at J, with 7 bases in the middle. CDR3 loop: CASSQRSYGYTF. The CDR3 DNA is TGTGCCAGCTCACAACGGTCCTATGGCTACACCTTC.

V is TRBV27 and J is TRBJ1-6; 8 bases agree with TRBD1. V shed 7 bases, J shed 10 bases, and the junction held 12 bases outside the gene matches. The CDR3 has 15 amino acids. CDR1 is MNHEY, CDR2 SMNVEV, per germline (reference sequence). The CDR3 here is CASTKDRAGGSPLHF. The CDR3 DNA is TGTGCCAGCACTAAGGACAGGGCAGGAGGATCACCCCTCCACTTT.

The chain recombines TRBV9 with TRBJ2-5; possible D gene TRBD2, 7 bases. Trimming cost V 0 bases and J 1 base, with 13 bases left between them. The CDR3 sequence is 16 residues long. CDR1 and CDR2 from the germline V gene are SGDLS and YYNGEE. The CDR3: CASSVGGGGSQETQYF. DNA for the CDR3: TGTGCCAGCAGCGTAGGGGGAGGGGGGTCCCAAGAGACCCAGTACTTC.

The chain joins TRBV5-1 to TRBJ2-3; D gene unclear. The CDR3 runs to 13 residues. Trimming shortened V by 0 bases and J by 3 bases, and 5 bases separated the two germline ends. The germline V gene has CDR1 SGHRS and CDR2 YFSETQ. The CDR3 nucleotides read TGCGCCAGCAGCTTGGGTACTACAGATACGCAGTATTTT. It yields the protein CASSLGTTDTQYF.

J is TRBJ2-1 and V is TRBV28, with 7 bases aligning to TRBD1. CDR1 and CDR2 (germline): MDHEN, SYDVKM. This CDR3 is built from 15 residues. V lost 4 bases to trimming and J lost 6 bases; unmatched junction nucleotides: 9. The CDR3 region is CASSYRGLSGNEQFF. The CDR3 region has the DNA TGTGCCAGCAGTTACAGGGGTTTAAGCGGCAATGAGCAGTTCTTC.

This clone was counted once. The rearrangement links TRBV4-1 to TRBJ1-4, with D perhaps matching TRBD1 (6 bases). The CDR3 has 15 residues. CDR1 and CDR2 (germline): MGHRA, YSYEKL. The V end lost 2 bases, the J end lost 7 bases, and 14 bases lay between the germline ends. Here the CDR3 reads CASSQLGQEGEKLFF. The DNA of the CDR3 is TGCGCCAGCAGCCAATTGGGACAAGAAGGTGAAAAACTGTTTTTT.

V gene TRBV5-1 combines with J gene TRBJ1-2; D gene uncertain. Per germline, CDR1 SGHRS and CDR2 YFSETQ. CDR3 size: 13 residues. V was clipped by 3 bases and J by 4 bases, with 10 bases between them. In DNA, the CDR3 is TGCGCCAGCAGCTCCGAAGGAGTCTATGGCTACACCTTC. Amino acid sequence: CASSSEGVYGYTF.

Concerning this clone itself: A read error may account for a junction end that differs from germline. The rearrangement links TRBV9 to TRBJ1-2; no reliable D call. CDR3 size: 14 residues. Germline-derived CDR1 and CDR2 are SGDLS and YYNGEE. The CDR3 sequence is CASFSSGSAYGYTF. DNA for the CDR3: TGTGCCAGTTTCTCTTCGGGATCTGCTTATGGATACACCTTC.

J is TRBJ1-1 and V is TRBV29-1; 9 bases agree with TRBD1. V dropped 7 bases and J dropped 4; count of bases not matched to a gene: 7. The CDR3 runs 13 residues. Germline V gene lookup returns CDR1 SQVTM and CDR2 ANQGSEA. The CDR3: CSAGTGRRTEAFF. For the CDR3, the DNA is TGCAGCGCGGGGACAGGGAGGCGCACTGAAGCTTTCTTT.

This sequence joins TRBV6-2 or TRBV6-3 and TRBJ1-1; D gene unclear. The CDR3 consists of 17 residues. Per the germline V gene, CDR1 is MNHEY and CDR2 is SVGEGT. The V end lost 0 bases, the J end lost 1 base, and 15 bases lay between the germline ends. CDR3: CASSYSPTAQWNTEAFF. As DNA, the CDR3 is TGTGCCAGCAGTTACTCACCCACCGCCCAGTGGAACACTGAAGCTTTCTTT.

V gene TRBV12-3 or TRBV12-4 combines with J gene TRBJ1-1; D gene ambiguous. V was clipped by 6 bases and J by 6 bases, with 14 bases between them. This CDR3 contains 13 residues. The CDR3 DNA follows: TGTGCCAGCAGAATCTTTATGAGTCCTGAAGCTTTCTTT. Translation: CASRIFMSPEAFF.

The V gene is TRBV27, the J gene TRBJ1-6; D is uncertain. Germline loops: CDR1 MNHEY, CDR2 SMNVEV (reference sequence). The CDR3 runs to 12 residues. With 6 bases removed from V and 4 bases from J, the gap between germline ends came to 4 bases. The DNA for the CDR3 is TGTGCCAGCAGCAATTATAATTCACCCCTCCACTTT. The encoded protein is CASSNYNSPLHF.

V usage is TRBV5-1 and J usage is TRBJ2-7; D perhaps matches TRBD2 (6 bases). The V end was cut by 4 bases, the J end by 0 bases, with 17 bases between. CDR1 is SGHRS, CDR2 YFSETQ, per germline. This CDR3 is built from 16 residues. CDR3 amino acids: CASSPGEGQLSYEQYF. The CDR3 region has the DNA TGCGCCAGCAGCCCGGGGGAAGGGCAGCTCTCCTACGAGCAGTACTTC.

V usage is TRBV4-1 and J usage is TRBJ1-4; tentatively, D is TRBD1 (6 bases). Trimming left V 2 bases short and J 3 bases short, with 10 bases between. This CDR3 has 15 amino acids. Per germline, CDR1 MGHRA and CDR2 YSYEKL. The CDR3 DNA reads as TGCGCCAGCAGCCAAACAGGGAGTCCTAATGAAAAACTGTTTTTT. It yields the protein CASSQTGSPNEKLFF.

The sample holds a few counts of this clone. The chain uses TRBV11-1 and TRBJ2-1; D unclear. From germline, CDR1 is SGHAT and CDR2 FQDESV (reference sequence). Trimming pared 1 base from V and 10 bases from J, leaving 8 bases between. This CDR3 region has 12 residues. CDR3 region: CASSLDRVEQFF. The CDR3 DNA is TGTGCCAGCAGCTTAGATCGGGTGGAGCAGTTCTTC.